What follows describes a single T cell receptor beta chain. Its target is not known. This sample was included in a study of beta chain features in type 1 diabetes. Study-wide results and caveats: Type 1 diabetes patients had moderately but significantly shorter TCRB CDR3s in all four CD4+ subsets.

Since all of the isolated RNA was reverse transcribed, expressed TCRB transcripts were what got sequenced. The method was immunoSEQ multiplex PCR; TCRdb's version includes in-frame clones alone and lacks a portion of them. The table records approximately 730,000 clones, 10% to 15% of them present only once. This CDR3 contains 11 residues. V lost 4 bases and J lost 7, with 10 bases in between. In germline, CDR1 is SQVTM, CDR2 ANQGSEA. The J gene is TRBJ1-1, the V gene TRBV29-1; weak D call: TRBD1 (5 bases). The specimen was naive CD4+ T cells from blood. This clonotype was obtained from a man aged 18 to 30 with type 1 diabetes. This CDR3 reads CSVVGGSEAFF. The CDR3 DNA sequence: TGCAGCGTTGTGGGGGGAAGTGAAGCTTTCTTT.